The 21 T cell receptor beta chains in this list originate from one sample, sequenced in a study of control samples from healthy donors and cancer patients (dated by TCRdb to 2020 to 2021). The library was built by means of the immunoSEQ multiplex PCR assay. TCRdb holds this immuneACCESS table with in-frame rearrangements only. Some clones are missing; in checked studies, unresolved V genes explain under half, and the rest has no known cause. In this sample the table shows fewer than 300,000 clones, roughly 87% of which occur a single time. The top ten hold roughly 14% of the sample. The sequenced material came from PBMCs. These receptors came from a woman aged 55-70 years with lung cancer.

The rearrangement uses TRBV5-4 and TRBJ2-5, with 7 bases that match TRBD1. The CDR3 spans 14 residues. The germline CDR1 and CDR2 sequences are SGHNT and YYREEE (reference sequence). Trimming at V came to 4 bases and at J to 2 bases, leaving 5 bases not matched to a gene. CDR3 region: CASSTGQTQETQYF. The CDR3 DNA reads TGTGCCAGCAGCACGGGACAGACACAAGAGACCCAGTACTTC. The whole variable domain, filled in from reference TRBV5-4 and TRBJ2-5, reads ETGVTQSPTHLIKTRGQQVTLRCSSQSGHNTVSWYQQALGQGPQFIFQYYREEENGRGNFPPRFSGLQFPNYSSELNVNALELDDSALYLCASSTGQTQETQYFGPGTRLLVL.

The chain combines TRBV28 with TRBJ2-7, with 8 positions matching TRBD1. V gave up 3 bases and J gave up 6 bases; unmatched junction bases: 10. CDR1 is MDHEN and CDR2 is SYDVKM in the germline V gene. CDR3 size: 15 residues. CDR3 in amino acids: CASSFSWTGSGEQYF. In DNA, the CDR3 is TGTGCCAGCAGTTTTTCATGGACAGGGTCCGGCGAGCAGTACTTC.

The chain joins TRBV6-6 to TRBJ2-7, with D perhaps given as TRBD1 or TRBD2 (6 bases each). V shed 0 bases and J shed 6 bases, with 9 bases lying between them. The CDR3 totals 13 residues. Germline assignment: CDR1 MNHNY and CDR2 SVGAGI (reference sequence). The CDR3 region is CASSYSTGAEQYF. The DNA for the CDR3 is TGTGCCAGCAGTTACTCGACGGGGGCCGAGCAGTACTTC.

J is TRBJ1-2 and V is TRBV6-6; D unresolved. V lost 7 bases to trimming and J lost 3 bases, with 6 bases between them. The CDR3 runs to 11 residues. Germline CDR1 MNHNY, CDR2 SVGAGI (reference sequence). CDR3 nucleotides: TGTGCCAGCAAACGGGACTATGGCTACACCTTC. Amino acid sequence: CASKRDYGYTF.

The rearrangement uses TRBV2 and TRBJ2-7, with a possible D match to TRBD2 (5 bases). The CDR3 covers 14 residues. V lost 3 bases and J lost 3, with 12 bases in between. Germline CDR1 reads SNHLY; CDR2 reads FYNNEI. CDR3 nucleotide sequence: TGTGCCAGCAGTGATTTCGGACGGGGCTACGAGCAGTACTTC. This translates into CASSDFGRGYEQYF.

The rearrangement joins TRBV30 to TRBJ1-1, with 8 bases identical to TRBD1. V was clipped by 2 bases and J by 0 bases; unmatched bases: 5. CDR3 length: 15 residues. From germline, CDR1 is GTSNPN and CDR2 SVGIG (reference sequence). The CDR3 nucleotides are TGTGCCTGGAGTCCCGGGACAGGAATGAACACTGAAGCTTTCTTT. Residues: CAWSPGTGMNTEAFF. The complete variable domain, with remaining parts taken from reference TRBV30 and TRBJ1-1, reads SQTIHQWPATLVQPVGSPLSLECTVEGTSNPNLYWYRQAAGRGLQLLFYSVGIGQISSEVPQNLSASRPQDRQFILSSKKLLLSDSGFYLCAWSPGTGMNTEAFFGQGTRLTVV.

This clone was seen only once. The chain has TRBV28 and TRBJ2-7, with 13 bases that match TRBD2. This CDR3 is built from 14 residues. The trim removed 6 bases at V and 5 bases at J, leaving 4 bases unmatched. CDR1 and CDR2 from the germline V gene are MDHEN and SYDVKM. CDR3 DNA: TGTGCCAGCAGCCGGACTAGCGGGAGTGACGAGCAGTACTTC. The encoded protein is CASSRTSGSDEQYF.

The chain has TRBV3-1 (or the pseudogene TRBV3-2) and TRBJ2-1, with D uncertain. Germline CDR1 is LGHDT and CDR2 is YNNKEL (reference sequence). The V gene lost 2 bases and the J gene lost 5 bases, with 10 bases spanning the gap. The CDR3 is 14 amino acids. CDR3 nucleotides: TGTGCCAGCAGCCAATATACCTACAACAATGAGCAGTTCTTC. Its protein product is CASSQYTYNNEQFF.

The rearrangement joins TRBV20-1 to TRBJ1-4; D is unclear. The V end was cut by 5 bases, the J end by 7 bases, with 5 bases between. CDR3 length: 10 residues. Germline V lookup: CDR1 DFQATT, CDR2 SNEGSKA (reference sequence). The CDR3 nucleotides are TGCAGTGCTTTCAGTGAAAAACTGTTTTTT. Protein sequence: CSAFSEKLFF.

The rearrangement uses TRBV30 and TRBJ1-1; possible D gene TRBD1, 5 bases. The germline V gene has CDR1 GTSNPN and CDR2 SVGIG (reference sequence). The CDR3 is 14 residues long. Trimming left V 2 bases short and J 10 bases short, with 20 bases between. The CDR3, as DNA: TGTGCCTGGAGTTTTCAGACAGTCGGTTTCTCAGCTTTCTTT. Its protein product is CAWSFQTVGFSAFF.

The chain employs TRBV19 and TRBJ2-2; no reliable D call. Germline V gene lookup returns CDR1 LNHDA and CDR2 SQIVND (reference sequence). The CDR3 extends over 14 amino acids. The V gene lost 2 bases and the J gene lost 6 bases, with 10 bases spanning the gap. The CDR3 sequence: CASSIRFGPGELFF. The CDR3 DNA follows: TGTGCCAGTAGTATAAGGTTCGGGCCCGGGGAGCTGTTTTTT.

The sample holds a few counts of this clone. The chain is built from TRBV28 and TRBJ1-5; tentatively, D is TRBD1 (5 bases). V was clipped by 6 bases and J by 2 bases, with 11 bases between them. The CDR3 runs to 14 residues. Germline V lookup: CDR1 MDHEN, CDR2 SYDVKM. In DNA form, the CDR3 reads TGTGCCAGCAGCTGGGGCTACGGCAATCAGCCCCAGCATTTT. Translating it yields CASSWGYGNQPQHF.

The J gene is TRBJ1-1, the V gene TRBV3-1 (or the pseudogene TRBV3-2); 7 bases are shared with TRBD1. The CDR3 is 14 amino acids. J gave up 7 bases and V 4 bases, and 9 bases lay outside the gene matches. Germline CDR1 reads LGHDT; CDR2 reads YNNKEL (reference sequence). This CDR3 reads CASSLTGSGNEAFF. The CDR3 bases are TGTGCCAGCAGCCTGACAGGGTCGGGGAATGAAGCTTTCTTT.

The V and J genes are TRBV5-1 and TRBJ2-3; maybe TRBD2 (7 bases). V was pared by 7 bases and J by 0 bases, with 15 bases between. The CDR3 covers 15 residues. Germline CDR1 reads SGHRS; CDR2 reads YFSETQ. CDR3 nucleotide sequence: TGCGCCAGCCGTCCGGGGGGCGCTAGCACAGATACGCAGTATTTT. The encoded protein is CASRPGGASTDTQYF.

The V gene is TRBV4-1, the J gene TRBJ1-4, with TRBD1 as a possible D gene (5 bases). Looked up from germline, CDR1 is MGHRA and CDR2 is YSYEKL. V lost 5 bases to trimming and J lost 7 bases, with 11 bases between them. This CDR3 has 13 amino acids. The CDR3 DNA reads TGCGCCAGCAGCACACAGGCGATTGAAAAACTGTTTTTT. Translating it yields CASSTQAIEKLFF.

V usage is TRBV21-1 and J usage is TRBJ2-2; whether TRBD1, the table's D call, matches the DNA was not checked. TRBV21-1 is reported as a pseudogene. The length of the CDR3 is 15 residues. CDR3 protein: CASSKSGTYTGELFF. In DNA, the CDR3 is TGTGCCAGCAGCAAATCTGGCACCTACACCGGGGAGCTGTTTTTT.

The chain combines TRBV5-1 with TRBJ1-4, with 7 bases identical to TRBD1. This CDR3 comprises 13 residues. J was trimmed by 7 bases and V by 4 bases; bases with no gene match: 4. Germline V gene data show CDR1 as SGHRS and CDR2 as YFSETQ. The CDR3 sequence: CASSPGQSEKLFF. Written as DNA, the CDR3 is TGCGCCAGCAGCCCGGGACAGAGTGAAAAACTGTTTTTT.

This chain uses TRBV7-8 with TRBJ2-6; D is unresolved. The CDR3 is made up of 15 amino acids. Trimming shortened V by 4 bases and J by 2 bases, and 9 bases separated the two germline ends. CDR1 and CDR2 (germline): SGHVS, FQNEAQ. CDR3 region: CASSSDRAGANVLTF. In nucleotides, the CDR3 is TGTGCCAGCAGCTCCGACCGGGCTGGGGCCAACGTCCTGACTTTC.

This sequence joins TRBV2 and TRBJ1-6; TRBD1 is a possible D gene (6 bases). V was clipped by 7 bases and J by 4 bases, with 8 bases between them. CDR3 length: 13 amino acids. CDR1 and CDR2 (germline): SNHLY, FYNNEI. For the CDR3, the DNA is TGTGCCAGCAAAGGACAGTATAATTCACCCCTCCACTTT. Translation gives CASKGQYNSPLHF.

The chain uses TRBV2 and TRBJ1-6; tentatively, D is TRBD1 (5 bases). Trimming left V 7 bases short and J 3 bases short, with 7 bases between. Germline V CDR1 and CDR2: SNHLY, FYNNEI. The CDR3 totals 13 residues. Here the CDR3 reads CASNQGYNSPLHF. The CDR3 DNA reads TGTGCCAGCAACCAGGGCTATAATTCACCCCTCCACTTT.

V gene TRBV9 combines with J gene TRBJ1-2; D ambiguous. The CDR3 spans 14 residues. The V gene's germline CDR1 is SGDLS and CDR2 YYNGEE. Trimming stripped 3 bases from V and 4 bases from J, with 13 bases between. The CDR3 reads CASSASWGSYGYTF. The CDR3 DNA is TGTGCCAGCAGCGCCTCGTGGGGTAGCTATGGCTACACCTTC.